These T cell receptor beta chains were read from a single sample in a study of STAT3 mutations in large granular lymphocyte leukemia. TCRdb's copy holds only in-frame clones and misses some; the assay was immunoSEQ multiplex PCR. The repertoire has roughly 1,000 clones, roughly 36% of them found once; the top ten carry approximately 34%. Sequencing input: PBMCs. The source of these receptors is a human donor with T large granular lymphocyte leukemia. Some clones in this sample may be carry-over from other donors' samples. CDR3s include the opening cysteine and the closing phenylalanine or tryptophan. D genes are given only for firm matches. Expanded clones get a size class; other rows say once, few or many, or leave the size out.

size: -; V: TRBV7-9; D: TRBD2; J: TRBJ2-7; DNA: TGTGCCAGCAGCTCTCTAGCGGGGGAGGCCTACGAGCAGTACTTC; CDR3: CASSSLAGEAYEQYF
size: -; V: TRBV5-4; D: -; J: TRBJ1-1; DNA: TGTGCCAGCAGCTCCGGAGTAGCTGAAGCTTTCTTT; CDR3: CASSSGVAEAFF
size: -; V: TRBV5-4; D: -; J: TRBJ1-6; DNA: TGTGCCAGCAGCTTGGGGGTGTCCTATAATTCACCCCTCCACTTT; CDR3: CASSLGVSYNSPLHF
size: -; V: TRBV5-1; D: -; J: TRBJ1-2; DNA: TGCGCCAGCAGCTTTCTGGGGGCCGAGTCGGGCTACACCTTC; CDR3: CASSFLGAESGYTF
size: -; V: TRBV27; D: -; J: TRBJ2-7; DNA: TGTGCCAGCAGTTCCCTAGCGATGAGCTTCTACGAGCAGTACTTC; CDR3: CASSSLAMSFYEQYF
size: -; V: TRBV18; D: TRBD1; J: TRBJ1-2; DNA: TGTGCCAGCTCACCATATCCCGCCGGACAGGGGACGCTGAATGGCTACACCTTC; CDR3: CASSPYPAGQGTLNGYTF
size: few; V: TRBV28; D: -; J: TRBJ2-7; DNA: TGTGCCAGCAGTCCCCGGGACGGCCTCTACGAGCAGTACTTC; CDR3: CASSPRDGLYEQYF
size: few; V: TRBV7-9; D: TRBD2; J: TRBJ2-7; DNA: TGTGCCAGCAGCTCAGCGGGACGGGACCTTAAGGAGCAGTACTTC; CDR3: CASSSAGRDLKEQYF
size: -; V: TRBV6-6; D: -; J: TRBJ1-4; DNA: TGTGCCAGCAGTTACACGGGGCGGGGACTGGAGGGCCTGTTTTTT; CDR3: CASSYTGRGLEGLFF
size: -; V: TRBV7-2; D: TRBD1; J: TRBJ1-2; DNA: TGTGCCAGCAGTTGGACAGGGGGCTATGGCTACACCTTC; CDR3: CASSWTGGYGYTF
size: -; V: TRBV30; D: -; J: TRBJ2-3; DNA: TGTGCCTGGAAAACAGATACGCAGTATTTT; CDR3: CAWKTDTQYF
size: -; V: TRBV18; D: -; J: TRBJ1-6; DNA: TGTGCCAGCTCACAAAGGGGTTCACCCCTCCACTTT; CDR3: CASSQRGSPLHF
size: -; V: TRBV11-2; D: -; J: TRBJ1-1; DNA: TGTGCCAGCAGCTTAGATTTGACGCTTGAAGCTTTCTTT; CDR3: CASSLDLTLEAFF
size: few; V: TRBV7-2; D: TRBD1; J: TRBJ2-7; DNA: TGTGCCAGCAGCACCCGGGACAGCTATTACGAGCAGTACTTC; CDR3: CASSTRDSYYEQYF
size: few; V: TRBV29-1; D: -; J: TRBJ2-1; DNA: TGCAGCGTCCCGTCGGCCGGGGGCTGGAGGGAGCAGTTCTTC; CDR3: CSVPSAGGWREQFF
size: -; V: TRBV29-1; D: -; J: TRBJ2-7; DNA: TGCAGCGTTGAAGTATGGGAAGGGGGCTCCTACGAGCAGTACTTC; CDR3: CSVEVWEGGSYEQYF
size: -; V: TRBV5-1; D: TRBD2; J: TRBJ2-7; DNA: TGCGCCAGCAGCTCCGGGACTAGCGGGATCGAGCAGTACTTC; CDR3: CASSSGTSGIEQYF
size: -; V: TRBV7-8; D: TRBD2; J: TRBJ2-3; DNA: TGTGCCAGCACCGAAGACGGGAGGGATACGCAGTATTTT; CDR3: CASTEDGRDTQYF
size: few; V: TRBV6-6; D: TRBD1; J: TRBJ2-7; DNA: TGTGCCAGCAGTTCGACAGGGGGCAACGAGCAGTACTTC; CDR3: CASSSTGGNEQYF
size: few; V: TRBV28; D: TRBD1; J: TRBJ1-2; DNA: TGTGCCAGCGGACCGGTCGACAGGGATAAAGGCTACACCTTC; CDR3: CASGPVDRDKGYTF
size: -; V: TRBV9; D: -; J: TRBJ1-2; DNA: TGTGCCAGCAGCGTAGGCTACAGGGCTGAAGGCTACACCTTC; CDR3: CASSVGYRAEGYTF
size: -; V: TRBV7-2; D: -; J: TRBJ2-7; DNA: TGTGCCAGCAGTATCTCACAGGTGTCCTACGAGCAGTACTTC; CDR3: CASSISQVSYEQYF
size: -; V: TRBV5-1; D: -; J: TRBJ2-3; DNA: TGCGCCAGCAGCTCCGAACTAGTCGGCACAGATACGCAGTATTTT; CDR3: CASSSELVGTDTQYF
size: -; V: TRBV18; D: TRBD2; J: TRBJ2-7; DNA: TGTGCCAGCTCACGATTTCTAGCGGGTCCCTCCTACGAGCAGTACTTC; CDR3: CASSRFLAGPSYEQYF
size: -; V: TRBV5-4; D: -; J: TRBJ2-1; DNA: TGTGCCAGCAGCCTCTACCCGACTCGTTACAATGAGCAGTTCTTC; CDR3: CASSLYPTRYNEQFF
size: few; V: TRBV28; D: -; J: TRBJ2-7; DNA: TGTGCCAGCAGTTTGCCCCACTACGAGCAGTACTTC; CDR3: CASSLPHYEQYF
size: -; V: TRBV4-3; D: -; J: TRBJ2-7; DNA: TGCGCCAGCAGCCAAGATCTCTGGGACGAGCAGTACTTC; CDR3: CASSQDLWDEQYF
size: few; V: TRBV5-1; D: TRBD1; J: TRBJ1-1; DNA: TGCGCCAGCAGCTCCGGGACAGGGAACTATAAAGCTTTCTTT; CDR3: CASSSGTGNYKAFF
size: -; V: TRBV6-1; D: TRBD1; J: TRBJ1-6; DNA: TGTGCCAGCAGCGAACAGGGGGGCTCCTATAATTCACCCCTCCACTTT; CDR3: CASSEQGGSYNSPLHF
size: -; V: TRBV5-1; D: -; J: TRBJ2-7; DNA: TGCGCCAGCAGCTTCGGTTACGGAGACAACGAGCAGTACTTC; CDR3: CASSFGYGDNEQYF
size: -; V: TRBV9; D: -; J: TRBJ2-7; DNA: TGTGCCAGCAGCGTAGAGGCAGGGCTAACCTACGAGCAGTACTTC; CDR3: CASSVEAGLTYEQYF
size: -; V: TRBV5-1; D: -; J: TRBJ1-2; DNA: TGCGCCAGCAGCTTGGGGGCCGGGGTGGACGGCTATGGCTACACCTTC; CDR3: CASSLGAGVDGYGYTF
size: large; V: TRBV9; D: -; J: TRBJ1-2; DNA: TGTGCCAGCAGCACCCCGGAGGGATTCTATGGCTACACCTTC; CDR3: CASSTPEGFYGYTF
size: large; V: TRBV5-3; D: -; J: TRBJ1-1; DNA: TGTGCCAGAAGCTACTACAGAGCTCTGAACACTGAAGCTTTCTTT; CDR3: CARSYYRALNTEAFF
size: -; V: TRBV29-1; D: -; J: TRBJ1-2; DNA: TGCAGCGTTGGGAAGGGCCAGGATGGCTACACCTTC; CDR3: CSVGKGQDGYTF
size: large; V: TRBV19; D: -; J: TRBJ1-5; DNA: TGTGCCAGTAGTATTGGCCAAGCGGTAAATCAGCCCCAGCATTTT; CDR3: CASSIGQAVNQPQHF
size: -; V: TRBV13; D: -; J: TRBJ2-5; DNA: TGTGCCAGCAGCTTAGCGGGGATGTACCAAGAGACCCAGTACTTC; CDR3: CASSLAGMYQETQYF
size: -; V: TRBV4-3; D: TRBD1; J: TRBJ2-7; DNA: TGCGCCAGCAGCCACTCCGCGACAGGGGAAGCCTACGAGCAGTACTTC; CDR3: CASSHSATGEAYEQYF
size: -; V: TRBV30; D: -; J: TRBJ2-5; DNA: TGTGCCTGGAGTGAGGGGGGCGTTGGGGAGACCCAGTACTTC; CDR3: CAWSEGGVGETQYF
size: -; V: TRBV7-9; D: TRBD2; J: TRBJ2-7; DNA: TGTGCCAGCACCGGGGGGACTAGCGGTACCTACGAGCAGTACTTC; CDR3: CASTGGTSGTYEQYF
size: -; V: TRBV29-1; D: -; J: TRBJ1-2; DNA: TGCAGCGCCGGGGGCAGCTTCTATGGCTACACCTTC; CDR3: CSAGGSFYGYTF
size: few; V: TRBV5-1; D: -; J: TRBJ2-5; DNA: TGCGCCAGCAGCTCGCCGGGGGAGGAGACCCAGTACTTC; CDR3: CASSSPGEETQYF
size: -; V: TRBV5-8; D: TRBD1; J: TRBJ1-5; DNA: TGTGCCAGCAGCTGGGGACAGGCGATCAATCAGCCCCAGCATTTT; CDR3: CASSWGQAINQPQHF